The 18 T cell receptor beta chains below all came from one sample that was sequenced in a study of PD-L1 blockade in urothelial cancer. TCRdb's table, derived via immunoSEQ multiplex PCR, lists solely in-frame clones and lacks some. The repertoire holds tens of thousands of clones, approximately 85% seen once, with approximately 1.8% in the top ten. The time point was: peripheral blood 6 weeks after treatment start. The sample here was PBMCs, taken around atezolizumab (anti-PD-L1) treatment. These receptors came from a man aged 50 to 60 with urothelial cancer.

The chain combines TRBV12-5 with TRBJ2-7, with D unresolved. The V and J ends lost 0 bases and 3 bases respectively, with 12 bases between them. This CDR3 region has 15 residues. Germline V lookup: CDR1 LGHNT, CDR2 FRNRAP. DNA of the CDR3: TGTGCTAGTGGTTTGGTCACGCGGCCGGACTACGAGCAGTACTTC. It specifies CASGLVTRPDYEQYF. Together with reference TRBV12-5 and TRBJ2-7, the CDR3 gives the full variable domain: DARVTQTPRHKVTEMGQEVTMRCQPILGHNTVFWYRQTMMQGLELLAYFRNRAPLDDSGMPKDRFSAEMPDATLATLKIQPSEPRDSAVYFCASGLVTRPDYEQYFGPGTRLTVT.

The chain uses TRBV13 and TRBJ1-3, with 8 nucleotides matching TRBD1. Germline V gene lookup returns CDR1 PRHDT and CDR2 FYEKMQ (reference sequence). The V gene end was trimmed by 0 bases and the J gene end by 4 bases; junction bases not matched to a gene: 8. The CDR3 covers 17 residues. The CDR3 DNA is TGTGCCAGCAGCTTAGGAGTCAACAGGGGGGTCGGAAACACCATATATTTT. Its protein product is CASSLGVNRGVGNTIYF. Based on the CDR3 plus reference TRBV13 and TRBJ1-3, the full variable domain is AAGVIQSPRHLIKEKRETATLKCYPIPRHDTVYWYQQGPGQDPQFLISFYEKMQSDKGSIPDRFSAQQFSDYHSELNMSSLELGDSALYFCASSLGVNRGVGNTIYFGEGSWLTVV.

The genes are TRBV14 and TRBJ1-1, with D unclear. V was pared by 1 base and J by 2 bases, with 11 bases between. The CDR3 runs to 15 residues. In germline, CDR1 is SGHDN, CDR2 FVKESK. In DNA form, the CDR3 reads TGTGCCAGCAGCCAAGTCCGTCGGGGAAACACTGAAGCTTTCTTT. Its protein product is CASSQVRRGNTEAFF. Full variable domain (remainder filled in from reference TRBV14 and TRBJ1-1): EAGVTQFPSHSVIEKGQTVTLRCDPISGHDNLYWYRRVMGKEIKFLLHFVKESKQDESGMPNNRFLAERTGGTYSTLKVQPAELEDSGVYFCASSQVRRGNTEAFFGQGTRLTVV.

V and J are TRBV11-2 and TRBJ2-7, with a possible D match to TRBD1 (5 bases). Germline V gene lookup returns CDR1 SGHAT and CDR2 FQNNGV. V lost 6 bases and J lost 4, with 13 bases in between. The CDR3 has 13 amino acids. The CDR3 DNA reads TGTGCCAGCAGGACTGGACAAGAGTACGAGCAGTACTTC. It is translated as CASRTGQEYEQYF. Full variable domain (missing parts from reference TRBV11-2 and TRBJ2-7): EAGVAQSPRYKIIEKRQSVAFWCNPISGHATLYWYQQILGQGPKLLIQFQNNGVVDDSQLPKDRFSAERLKGVDSTLKIQPAKLEDSAVYLCASRTGQEYEQYFGPGTRLTVT.

The rearrangement uses TRBV5-1 and TRBJ2-7, with TRBD1 identical over 8 bases. The CDR3 spans 14 residues. V lost 4 bases, J lost 2 bases, and 5 bases stayed unmatched. CDR1 SGHRS and CDR2 YFSETQ come from the germline V gene. The CDR3 spells CASSEPGQAYEQYF. The CDR3 DNA is TGCGCCAGCAGCGAACCGGGACAGGCCTACGAGCAGTACTTC.

The V gene is TRBV6-4, the J gene TRBJ2-3; TRBD2 might be the D (5 bases). The V gene lost 2 bases and the J gene lost 4 bases, with 16 bases spanning the gap. From germline, CDR1 is MRHNA and CDR2 SNTAGT. The CDR3 has 16 residues. The CDR3 nucleotides read TGTGCCAGCAGTGACGACGCGAGGGCCGGGTCAGATACGCAGTATTTT. Its translation: CASSDDARAGSDTQYF.

The chain employs TRBV27 and TRBJ2-7, with 9 positions matching TRBD2. This CDR3 is built from 15 residues. V dropped 5 bases and J dropped 5; count of bases not matched to a gene: 10. From germline, CDR1 is MNHEY and CDR2 SMNVEV (reference sequence). CDR3 bases: TGTGCCAGCAGTCAGCCTAGCGGGACGGGCGACGAGCAGTACTTC. Its translation: CASSQPSGTGDEQYF.

The chain recombines TRBV6-1 with TRBJ2-1; 10 bases line up with TRBD2. This CDR3 contains 17 residues. After removal of 2 bases from V and 6 bases from J, the junction contained 10 bases not matched to a gene. CDR1 and CDR2 from the germline V gene are MNHNS and SASEGT. This chain's CDR3 is CASSEPLSSGRVNEQFF. CDR3 nucleotide sequence: TGTGCCAGCAGTGAACCCTTATCTAGCGGGAGAGTCAATGAGCAGTTCTTC.

V and J are TRBV18 and TRBJ2-3; 7 bases align to TRBD2. There are 17 residues in the CDR3. In germline, CDR1 is KGHSH, CDR2 LQKENI. V gave up 6 bases and J gave up 2 bases; unmatched junction bases: 14. The CDR3 loop reads CASSSVRERGFTDTQYF. CDR3 DNA: TGTGCCAGCTCGTCTGTAAGAGAGCGGGGATTCACAGATACGCAGTATTTT.

The V call is TRBV9, the J call TRBJ2-1; D is perhaps TRBD2 (6 bases). The germline CDR1 and CDR2 sequences are SGDLS and YYNGEE. CDR3 length: 16 residues. The V end lost 2 bases, the J end lost 4 bases, and 16 bases lay between the germline ends. CDR3 in DNA: TGTGCCAGCAGCGTGAGTACGGGACTGCAGTACAATGAGCAGTTCTTC. It specifies CASSVSTGLQYNEQFF.

The chain recombines TRBV11-2 with TRBJ2-1; possible D gene TRBD2, 5 bases. Germline-derived CDR1 and CDR2 are SGHAT and FQNNGV. The CDR3 consists of 15 residues. V was cut by 3 bases and J by 4 bases, with 13 bases left in between. CDR3 DNA: TGTGCCAGCAGCTTTAGCGTCAAGAATTACAATGAGCAGTTCTTC. It codes for CASSFSVKNYNEQFF. Using reference TRBV11-2 and TRBJ2-1 for the parts outside the CDR3, the full variable domain is EAGVAQSPRYKIIEKRQSVAFWCNPISGHATLYWYQQILGQGPKLLIQFQNNGVVDDSQLPKDRFSAERLKGVDSTLKIQPAKLEDSAVYLCASSFSVKNYNEQFFGPGTRLTVL.

The CDR3 loop reads CSVETTTQTDTQYF. The CDR3 DNA follows: TGCAGCGTTGAAACTACTACTCAAACAGATACGCAGTATTTT. The chain employs TRBV29-1 and TRBJ2-3, with D hard to call. The V gene's germline CDR1 is SQVTM and CDR2 ANQGSEA. The ends were cut back, 2 bases at V and 3 bases at J, with 12 bases in the middle. The length of the CDR3 is 14 residues.

This chain connects TRBV19 to TRBJ1-3, with D uncertain. The CDR3 sequence is 15 residues long. Germline V CDR1 and CDR2: LNHDA, SQIVND (reference sequence). V was clipped by 8 bases and J by 4 bases, with 18 bases between them. CDR3 nucleotide sequence: TGTGCCAGTTCCAAACACAGAGCTGGAGGAAACACCATATATTTT. Translating it yields CASSKHRAGGNTIYF.

The rearrangement joins TRBV7-8 to TRBJ1-3; tentative D call: TRBD1 (5 bases). The ends were cut back, 0 bases at V and 1 base at J, with 10 bases in the middle. The CDR3 has 16 amino acids. Germline V gene sequence: CDR1 SGHVS, CDR2 FQNEAQ. The CDR3 DNA is TGTGCCAGCAGCTTAGCGCATGCAGGGTCTGGAAACACCATATATTTT. Amino acids: CASSLAHAGSGNTIYF.

This clone has a single count. The gene calls are TRBV9 and TRBJ2-3, with D possibly matching TRBD2 (7 bases). The V and J ends lost 2 bases and 2 bases respectively, with 12 bases between them. This CDR3 spans 15 amino acids. CDR1 SGDLS and CDR2 YYNGEE come from the germline V gene. The CDR3 DNA reads TGTGCCAGCAGCGTTGCGGGGGCTTTCACAGATACGCAGTATTTT. This sequence encodes CASSVAGAFTDTQYF.

The chain carries TRBV19 and TRBJ2-7; TRBD2 matches at 9 bases. CDR3 length: 15 amino acids. The V and J ends lost 5 bases and 6 bases, in that order; junction bases with no gene match: 11. The germline gives CDR1 LNHDA, CDR2 SQIVND (reference sequence). For the CDR3, the DNA is TGTGCCAGTAGTCCCGACCACCGGCGGGGGGGCGAGCAGTACTTC. Encoded protein: CASSPDHRRGGEQYF.

This clone has just one count. The rearrangement uses TRBV6-6 and TRBJ2-4; D might be TRBD1 (5 bases). V lost 4 bases and J 14 bases, leaving 12 bases between the germline ends. Germline loops: CDR1 MNHNY, CDR2 SVGAGI (reference sequence). The CDR3 extends over 11 amino acids. The CDR3 loop is CASSSGRAEYF. The CDR3 DNA reads as TGTGCCAGCAGTTCGGGCAGGGCGGAGTACTTC.

This clone was seen just once. The gene calls are TRBV11-2 and TRBJ1-2, with 9 positions matching TRBD1. The ends lost 5 bases at V and 4 bases at J; junction bases unmatched: 11. The CDR3 loop spans 16 amino acids. Looked up from germline, CDR1 is SGHAT and CDR2 is FQNNGV. As DNA, the CDR3 is TGTGCCAGCAGCCGTCTCGACAGGGGGACGGGCTATGGCTACACCTTC. This sequence encodes CASSRLDRGTGYGYTF.